What follows are 22 T cell receptor beta chains derived from one specimen sequenced in a study of T-cell reconstitution after alpha-beta-depleted transplantation in children. Study results and caveats: T-cell counts and diversity were attributed mostly to newly produced T cells one year after transplant.

Which antigens these TCRs recognize remains unknown. Unique molecular identifiers featured in how the TCRbeta library was prepared. Via MiXCR, TCRdb re-called the PCR reads, giving one row per CDR3 protein. The sample consists of about 300,000 distinct CDR3 sequences, less than 9.5% of them appearing once. The sample was peripheral blood, taken 360 days after TCRalphabeta/CD19-depleted stem cell transplant. Source of these receptors: a female patient aged 2 to 10 who had a stem cell transplant for Fanconi anemia, so the T cells may come from the graft donor.

This clonotype appeared a few times. The chain carries TRBV5-1 and TRBJ2-1; TRBD1 or TRBD2 may be the D gene (5 bases each). Germline V CDR1 and CDR2: SGHRS, YFSETQ. V shed 5 bases and J shed 5 bases, with 11 bases lying between them. The CDR3 has 13 amino acids. CDR3 loop: CASRRDPDNEQFF. CDR3 in DNA: TGCGCCAGCAGGAGGGACCCAGACAATGAGCAGTTCTTC.

This clonotype was counted many times. The rearrangement joins TRBV10-3 to TRBJ2-7; 13 nucleotides match TRBD2. CDR3 size: 15 residues. V lost 2 bases to trimming and J lost 4 bases; unmatched junction nucleotides: 2. Germline values: CDR1 ENHRY, CDR2 SYGVKD. The CDR3 coding sequence is TGTGCCATCAGTGAGACTAGCGGGGGGGCGTACGAGCAGTACTTC. It codes for CAISETSGGAYEQYF.

DNA for the CDR3: TGCGCCAGCAGCCGAGGGACAGGGGGCTTTGAAGCTTTCTTT. Its protein product is CASSRGTGGFEAFF. The rearrangement links TRBV5-1 to TRBJ1-1, with 12 bases matching TRBD1. The CDR3 spans 14 residues. Germline-derived CDR1 and CDR2 are SGHRS and YFSETQ. The trim removed 4 bases at V and 7 bases at J, leaving 5 bases unmatched.

This clonotype has at least ten counts. The genes are TRBV2 and TRBJ2-2; TRBD1 is a possible D gene (6 bases). Trimming took off 5 bases at V and 1 base at J, with 14 bases between the two ends. CDR3 length: 16 amino acids. Germline loops: CDR1 SNHLY, CDR2 FYNNEI. The CDR3 DNA is TGTGCCAGCAGTAAAGGATTGGGACAGAACACCGGGGAGCTGTTTTTT. Residues: CASSKGLGQNTGELFF. Full variable domain (remainder filled in from reference TRBV2 and TRBJ2-2): EPEVTQTPSHQVTQMGQEVILRCVPISNHLYFYWYRQILGQKVEFLVSFYNNEISEKSEIFDDQFSVERPDGSNFTLKIRSTKLEDSAMYFCASSKGLGQNTGELFFGEGSRLTVL.

This clonotype turned up a few times. The chain employs TRBV11-2 and TRBJ1-5, with 10 bases that match TRBD1. The length of the CDR3 is 18 residues. Germline CDR1 SGHAT, CDR2 FQNNGV. The trim removed 9 bases at V and 4 bases at J, leaving 18 bases unmatched. In DNA, the CDR3 is TGTGCCAGTTGGTCAAAAAGGGACAGGGGTATCGGGAATCAGCCCCAGCATTTT. Its translation is CASWSKRDRGIGNQPQHF.

In this sample, this clonotype turned up a few times. The rearrangement uses TRBV7-9 and TRBJ2-7; TRBD1 matches at 7 bases. V dropped 4 bases and J dropped 5; count of bases not matched to a gene: 11. The germline gives CDR1 SEHNR, CDR2 FQNEAQ (reference sequence). The CDR3 sequence is 15 residues long. The chain's CDR3 is CASSSERTGVHEQYV. The CDR3 region has the DNA TGTGCCAGCAGCTCCGAACGTACAGGGGTCCACGAGCAGTACGTC.

This clonotype showed up many times. V gene TRBV5-1 combines with J gene TRBJ2-7; TRBD2 agrees at 7 bases. CDR1 is SGHRS, CDR2 YFSETQ, per germline. V lost 1 base and J lost 8; bases outside the gene matches: 3. The length of the CDR3 is 12 residues. The DNA for the CDR3 is TGCGCCAGCAGCTTGAGCGGGGACCAGCAGTACTTC. It encodes CASSLSGDQQYF.

Many counts were recorded for this clonotype. The genes are TRBV20-1 and TRBJ2-3, with no clear D. Germline V CDR1 and CDR2: DFQATT, SNEGSKA (reference sequence). V shed 3 bases and J shed 4 bases, with 8 bases lying between them. CDR3 length: 12 amino acids. The CDR3 reads CSASMLPDTQYF. As DNA, the CDR3 is TGCAGTGCTAGTATGCTCCCAGATACGCAGTATTTT.

This clonotype was observed many times. The chain employs TRBV7-9 and TRBJ2-1; no clear D gene. With 0 bases removed from V and 10 bases from J, the gap between germline ends came to 4 bases. This CDR3 is 11 amino acids long. Germline values: CDR1 SEHNR, CDR2 FQNEAQ (reference sequence). CDR3: CASSLAREQFF. CDR3 DNA: TGTGCCAGCAGCTTAGCTAGGGAGCAGTTCTTC.

This clonotype has ten or more counts. The chain links TRBV6-5 to TRBJ2-1; TRBD1 agrees at 7 bases. There are 12 residues in the CDR3. V dropped 7 bases and J dropped 10; count of bases not matched to a gene: 7. CDR1 and CDR2 (germline): MNHEY, SVGAGI. The chain's CDR3 is CASTALDREQFF. As DNA, the CDR3 is TGTGCCAGCACTGCCCTGGACAGGGAGCAGTTCTTC.

Ten or more counts support this clonotype. The rearrangement links TRBV12-3 or TRBV12-4 to TRBJ2-1; TRBD2 agrees at 16 bases. V was clipped by 3 bases and J by 6 bases; unmatched bases: 8. The CDR3 runs 18 residues. CDR3: CASSFRGTSGRVINEQFF. As DNA, the CDR3 is TGTGCCAGCAGTTTCAGGGGGACTAGCGGGAGGGTCATCAATGAGCAGTTCTTC.

This clonotype was detected many times. The gene calls are TRBV20-1 and TRBJ2-7; TRBD2 is a possible D gene (5 bases). In germline, CDR1 is DFQATT, CDR2 SNEGSKA (reference sequence). The CDR3 consists of 13 residues. Trimming stripped 2 bases from V and 0 bases from J, with 8 bases between. CDR3 DNA sequence: TGCAGTGCTAGAAGGAGGAGCTCCTACGAGCAGTACTTC. Translation gives CSARRRSSYEQYF.

This clonotype was counted only a few times. The rearrangement joins TRBV15 to TRBJ2-7; D is uncertain. Germline assignment: CDR1 LNHNV and CDR2 YYDKDF (reference sequence). V was cut by 1 base and J by 4 bases, with 8 bases left in between. The CDR3 has 13 amino acids. DNA for the CDR3: TGTGCCACCAGCAGAGCGGCAGAGTACGAGCAGTACTTC. It codes for CATSRAAEYEQYF.

This clonotype was seen only a few times. The rearrangement joins TRBV6-2 or TRBV6-3 to TRBJ2-2; 16 bases map to TRBD2. Trimming removed 2 bases from V and 3 bases from J; junction bases left unmatched: 12. The CDR3 has 21 residues. Germline CDR1 is MNHEY and CDR2 is SVGEGT. DNA of the CDR3: TGTGCCAGCAGTTACGTCCTTCCGGGACTAGCGGGGGGGCAGGACACCGGGGAGCTGTTTTTT. Amino acid sequence: CASSYVLPGLAGGQDTGELFF.

This clonotype was seen a handful of times. The chain couples TRBV28 to TRBJ1-5; maybe TRBD1 (6 bases). Germline V gene lookup returns CDR1 MDHEN and CDR2 SYDVKM. With 4 bases removed from V and 0 bases from J, the gap between germline ends came to 10 bases. There are 15 residues in the CDR3. The CDR3: CASSSTGISNQPQHF. The DNA of the CDR3 is TGTGCCAGCAGTTCCACAGGGATTAGCAATCAGCCCCAGCATTTT.

This clonotype was picked up many times. V is TRBV7-8 and J is TRBJ2-5, with TRBD2 as a possible D gene (5 bases). V dropped 5 bases and J dropped 5 bases, with 18 bases sitting between them. Germline V gives CDR1 SGHVS, CDR2 FQNEAQ. This CDR3 is built from 15 residues. The CDR3 region has the DNA TGTGCCAGCAGCCCTAAGTCGGGGTTAGTTGAGACCCAGTACTTC. Amino acid sequence: CASSPKSGLVETQYF.

This clonotype was recorded many times. The chain employs TRBV12-3 or TRBV12-4 and TRBJ2-3; TRBD2 aligns across 9 bases. The CDR3 length is 16 residues. Trimming at V came to 3 bases and at J to 3 bases, leaving 7 bases not matched to a gene. CDR3 sequence reads: CASSFLGGGGTDTQYF. The DNA for the CDR3 is TGTGCCAGCAGTTTTTTGGGCGGGGGGGGAACAGATACGCAGTATTTT.

The sample holds many counts of this clonotype. This chain uses TRBV15 with TRBJ1-1; 9 bases align to TRBD1. The CDR3 consists of 17 residues. The germline gives CDR1 LNHNV, CDR2 YYDKDF (reference sequence). Trimming took 9 bases from V and 1 from J; bases not matched to a gene: 15. The CDR3 sequence: CATRLGQGHPGNTEAFF. DNA of the CDR3: TGTGCCACGAGATTGGGACAGGGCCACCCTGGGAACACTGAAGCTTTCTTT.

This clonotype was seen a few times. This rearrangement joins TRBV11-2 to TRBJ2-7; maybe TRBD2 (6 bases). Germline CDR1 reads SGHAT; CDR2 reads FQNNGV. The CDR3 length is 13 residues. Deletions cut 8 bases from V and 3 bases from J, with 14 bases between. The CDR3 DNA is TGTGCCAGCCGCCGGGACTTTATCTACGAGCAGTACTTC. Its translation: CASRRDFIYEQYF.

A few counts support this clonotype. CDR3 residues: CASSLFGGGGVEEDNEQFF. The CDR3 DNA reads as TGTGCCAGCAGCCTGTTCGGAGGAGGGGGGGTGGAAGAAGACAATGAGCAGTTCTTC. The J gene is TRBJ2-1, the V gene TRBV12-3 or TRBV12-4; D is perhaps TRBD2 (7 bases). The CDR3 extends over 19 amino acids. V lost 6 bases to trimming and J lost 5 bases, with 29 bases between them.

This clonotype occurred a few times. The chain joins TRBV6-5 to TRBJ1-6, with D perhaps TRBD1 (5 bases). With 0 bases removed from V and 9 bases from J, the gap between germline ends came to 12 bases. The CDR3 consists of 15 residues. In germline, CDR1 is MNHEY, CDR2 SVGAGI. CDR3: CASSYSNRFGSPLHF. The CDR3 DNA reads as TGTGCCAGCAGTTACTCGAACAGGTTCGGTTCACCCCTCCACTTT.

This clonotype was seen ten or more times. The chain carries TRBV6-5 and TRBJ1-1; no clear D gene. The germline CDR1 and CDR2 sequences are MNHEY and SVGAGI. This CDR3 has 15 residues. Trimming cost V 2 bases and J 2 bases, with 12 bases left between them. CDR3 sequence (DNA): TGTGCCAGCAGTTACCATGGACGGATTAACACTGAAGCTTTCTTT. It translates to CASSYHGRINTEAFF.